Shown below are 26 T cell receptor beta chains from a single sample sequenced in a study of technical replicates of blood from several donors. Data came from immunoSEQ multiplex PCR; TCRdb stores just in-frame clones and leaves some out. The sample shows 55,000 to 85,000 clones, under 98% of them seen only once. Sequencing was carried out using T cells isolated from PBMCs. The receptors shown here come from a human donor in good health.

This clone was seen just once. The rearrangement uses TRBV2 and TRBJ2-7; 8 nucleotides line up with TRBD1. In germline, CDR1 is SNHLY, CDR2 FYNNEI. The CDR3 has 15 residues. V was clipped by 7 bases and J by 3 bases; unmatched bases: 11. The CDR3 is CASTPGQGIVYEQYF. CDR3 coding DNA: TGTGCCAGCACCCCCGGACAGGGAATAGTCTACGAGCAGTACTTC.

This sequence joins TRBV5-1 and TRBJ2-7; TRBD2 aligns across 12 bases. The germline V gene encodes CDR1 SGHRS and CDR2 YFSETQ. The V gene end was trimmed by 3 bases and the J gene end by 8 bases; junction bases not matched to a gene: 12. The CDR3 spans 16 residues. CDR3 protein: CASSSAALAGGEQQYF. The CDR3 nucleotides read TGCGCCAGCAGCTCTGCCGCACTAGCGGGAGGAGAACAGCAGTACTTC. Filled out from reference TRBV5-1 and TRBJ2-7, the complete variable domain reads KAGVTQTPRYLIKTRGQQVTLSCSPISGHRSVSWYQQTPGQGLQFLFEYFSETQRNKGNFPGRFSGRQFSNSRSEMNVSTLELGDSALYLCASSSAALAGGEQQYFGPGTRLTVT.

The V gene is TRBV6-5, the J gene TRBJ1-2; 7 bases are shared with TRBD1. The germline V gene encodes CDR1 MNHEY and CDR2 SVGAGI. The CDR3 has 16 residues. J gave up 0 bases and V 0 bases, and 4 bases lay outside the gene matches. Written as DNA, the CDR3 is TGTGCCAGCAGTTACTCGCTGCAGGGGGCTAACTATGGCTACACCTTC. It codes for CASSYSLQGANYGYTF.

The gene calls are TRBV25-1 and TRBJ2-5; D may be TRBD2 (5 bases). Germline values: CDR1 MGHDK, CDR2 SYGVNS. The ends were cut back, 1 base at V and 2 bases at J, with 11 bases in the middle. This CDR3 region has 15 residues. Here the CDR3 reads CASSEFERRQETQYF. In DNA form, the CDR3 reads TGTGCCAGCAGTGAATTCGAGAGGAGGCAAGAGACCCAGTACTTC.

The chain combines TRBV29-1 with TRBJ2-7; a possible D gene is TRBD2 (5 bases). The CDR3 has 15 residues. Germline V gene lookup returns CDR1 SQVTM and CDR2 ANQGSEA. Trimming left V 2 bases short and J 1 base short, with 15 bases between. CDR3 amino acids: CSVEMRRGNSYEQYF. The CDR3 DNA follows: TGCAGCGTTGAAATGAGGAGAGGGAATTCCTACGAGCAGTACTTC.

The chain uses TRBV2 and TRBJ2-5; 7 nucleotides agree with TRBD2. Trimming took 7 bases from V and 1 from J; bases not matched to a gene: 6. The length of the CDR3 is 14 residues. CDR1 and CDR2 (germline): SNHLY, FYNNEI. CDR3 protein: CASKERDFQETQYF. In DNA form, the CDR3 reads TGTGCCAGCAAAGAGCGGGACTTCCAAGAGACCCAGTACTTC.

The chain has TRBV19 and TRBJ1-2, with TRBD1 as a possible D gene (6 bases). Germline V gives CDR1 LNHDA, CDR2 SQIVND (reference sequence). Trimming cost V 4 bases and J 8 bases, with 23 bases left between them. CDR3 length: 16 residues. The CDR3 sequence: CASSRSRDIALLGYTF. CDR3 coding DNA: TGTGCCAGTAGTAGATCACGGGACATTGCCTTATTGGGCTACACCTTC. Drawing the rest from reference TRBV19 and TRBJ1-2, the complete variable domain is DGGITQSPKYLFRKEGQNVTLSCEQNLNHDAMYWYRQDPGQGLRLIYYSQIVNDFQKGDIAEGYSVSREKKESFPLTVTSAQKNPTAFYLCASSRSRDIALLGYTFGSGTRLTVV.

This sequence joins TRBV13 and TRBJ2-3, with TRBD2 matching 7 bases. V lost 3 bases and J lost 1; bases outside the gene matches: 7. Per the germline V gene, CDR1 is PRHDT and CDR2 is FYEKMQ (reference sequence). This CDR3 has 16 residues. The CDR3 region is CASSFSRELGTDTQYF. The CDR3 DNA reads TGTGCCAGCAGCTTTTCGCGGGAGCTAGGCACAGATACGCAGTATTTT.

The chain joins TRBV29-1 to TRBJ1-1; D not resolved. Germline CDR1 is SQVTM and CDR2 is ANQGSEA. This CDR3 contains 13 residues. Trimming pared 3 bases from V and 5 bases from J, leaving 13 bases between. CDR3 region: CSVEVSGSTEAFF. The CDR3 coding sequence is TGCAGCGTTGAGGTATCGGGGAGTACTGAAGCTTTCTTT.

This clone was observed once. CDR3: CASSSGTGPEKLFF. DNA of the CDR3: TGTGCCAGCAGTTCCGGGACAGGTCCTGAAAAACTGTTTTTT. The rearrangement uses TRBV9 and TRBJ1-4, with 8 bases lining up with TRBD1. With 5 bases clipped from V and 7 bases from J, the junction kept 7 bases outside the gene matches. Germline V CDR1 and CDR2: SGDLS, YYNGEE. This CDR3 comprises 14 residues.

V is TRBV11-2 and J is TRBJ2-2, with 13 bases aligning to TRBD2. The junction had 7 bases not matched to a gene; V was cut back by 4 bases and J by 5 bases. The CDR3 is 17 amino acids. Germline assignment: CDR1 SGHAT and CDR2 FQNNGV. Here the CDR3 reads CASSSGLAGLGTGELFF. In DNA, the CDR3 is TGTGCCAGCAGCTCGGGACTAGCGGGACTGGGTACCGGGGAGCTGTTTTTT.

The gene calls are TRBV6-5 and TRBJ2-4, with 7 bases identical to TRBD2. Losses at the gene ends were 8 bases for V and 0 bases for J; bases not matched to a gene: 7. CDR3 length: 15 residues. In germline, CDR1 is MNHEY, CDR2 SVGAGI. The CDR3 here is CASWSSGEAKNIQYF. CDR3 bases: TGTGCCAGCTGGTCTAGCGGTGAAGCCAAAAACATTCAGTACTTC.

In this sample, this clone turned up a few times. The chain couples TRBV19 to TRBJ1-2, with 7 bases that match TRBD1. V lost 5 bases to trimming and J lost 6 bases; unmatched junction nucleotides: 12. CDR3 size: 15 residues. From germline, CDR1 is LNHDA and CDR2 SQIVND (reference sequence). The CDR3 nucleotides are TGTGCCAGTAGTTTTACTCAGGGGGACGTCCATGGCTACACCTTC. This sequence encodes CASSFTQGDVHGYTF.

The chain combines TRBV6-5 with TRBJ1-1, with 8 bases matching TRBD1. The CDR3 runs to 14 residues. V lost 6 bases, J lost 5 bases, and 8 bases stayed unmatched. The germline gives CDR1 MNHEY, CDR2 SVGAGI. The CDR3, as DNA: TGTGCCAGCAGAGTTGGACAGGGCGGGACTGAAGCTTTCTTT. As protein: CASRVGQGGTEAFF.

This chain links TRBV4-1 with TRBJ2-3; 10 bases map to TRBD1. The CDR3 spans 15 residues. The junction had 3 bases not matched to a gene; V was cut back by 1 base and J by 5 bases. The germline gives CDR1 MGHRA, CDR2 YSYEKL. In DNA form, the CDR3 reads TGCGCCAGCAGCCAAGGGGGGACAGGGGTAGATACGCAGTATTTT. This sequence encodes CASSQGGTGVDTQYF.

The V call is TRBV28, the J call TRBJ1-5; the match to TRBD1 covers 9 bases. Germline values: CDR1 MDHEN, CDR2 SYDVKM. V lost 5 bases to trimming and J lost 6 bases; unmatched junction nucleotides: 8. The length of the CDR3 is 15 residues. The CDR3 sequence is CASSPRQGEGQPQHF. The CDR3 DNA follows: TGTGCCAGCAGTCCCCGACAGGGGGAAGGTCAGCCCCAGCATTTT. The variable domain in full, completed from reference TRBV28 and TRBJ1-5, reads DVKVTQSSRYLVKRTGEKVFLECVQDMDHENMFWYRQDPGLGLRLIYFSYDVKMKEKGDIPEGYSVSREKKERFSLILESASTNQTSMYLCASSPRQGEGQPQHFGDGTRLSIL.

The rearrangement joins TRBV27 to TRBJ2-1; D is ambiguous. The CDR3 is made up of 15 amino acids. The germline V and J ends were trimmed by 2 bases and 0 bases, with 8 bases remaining between them. CDR1 is MNHEY and CDR2 is SMNVEV in the germline V gene (reference sequence). CDR3 in DNA: TGTGCCAGCAGTTTAGGTGTCAGCTCCTACAATGAGCAGTTCTTC. The encoded protein is CASSLGVSSYNEQFF.

The chain is built from TRBV5-5 and TRBJ1-2; TRBD1 might be the D (6 bases). Germline V gene sequence: CDR1 SGHKS, CDR2 YYEKEE (reference sequence). V gave up 1 base and J gave up 8 bases, with 12 bases separating them. The CDR3 is 13 amino acids. The CDR3 DNA reads TGTGCCAGCAGCTTGTCGGCAGGGGACGGCTACACCTTC. Residues: CASSLSAGDGYTF.

The rearrangement uses TRBV11-1 and TRBJ1-2; D not certain. V was cut by 7 bases and J by 4 bases, with 13 bases left in between. Germline V gene data show CDR1 as SGHAT and CDR2 as FQDESV (reference sequence). This CDR3 has 13 amino acids. The CDR3 reads CASTSNRGYGYTF. The CDR3 bases are TGTGCCAGCACCTCGAACCGGGGCTATGGCTACACCTTC.

This clone was recorded only once. V and J are TRBV20-1 and TRBJ1-2, with D possibly TRBD1 on 6 matching bases. The CDR3 sequence is 11 residues long. The germline V gene has CDR1 DFQATT and CDR2 SNEGSKA (reference sequence). V gave up 3 bases and J gave up 9 bases, with 11 bases separating them. The CDR3 spells CSARTGHRYTF. CDR3 DNA sequence: TGCAGTGCTAGGACAGGACATCGCTACACCTTC.

The V and J genes are TRBV15 and TRBJ2-1, with 11 nucleotides matching TRBD2. J gave up 10 bases and V 0 bases, and 8 bases lay outside the gene matches. The CDR3 is made up of 16 amino acids. Per germline, CDR1 LNHNV and CDR2 YYDKDF (reference sequence). DNA of the CDR3: TGTGCCACCAGCAGAGATGGGTTAGCGGGAGGGGGGGAGCAGTTCTTC. Encoded protein: CATSRDGLAGGGEQFF.

The rearrangement joins TRBV5-1 to TRBJ2-7, with 9 bases that match TRBD2. This CDR3 has 15 amino acids. With 0 bases clipped from V and 4 bases from J, the junction kept 5 bases outside the gene matches. Germline CDR1 and CDR2: SGHRS and YFSETQ. The CDR3 region is CASSLVASGTYEQYF. CDR3 DNA: TGCGCCAGCAGCTTGGTAGCTAGCGGGACTTACGAGCAGTACTTC.

The chain couples TRBV28 to TRBJ1-1, with D unclear. The CDR3 has 16 amino acids. Germline values: CDR1 MDHEN, CDR2 SYDVKM. The V gene lost 2 bases and the J gene lost 0 bases, with 13 bases spanning the gap. The CDR3 DNA is TGTGCCAGCAGTTTAACCTATAAAGCGGTGAACACTGAAGCTTTCTTT. Amino acid sequence: CASSLTYKAVNTEAFF.

The rearrangement links TRBV11-2 to TRBJ2-3; 8 nucleotides agree with TRBD1. Per the germline V gene, CDR1 is SGHAT and CDR2 is FQNNGV. CDR3 length equals 16 residues. The junction had 7 bases not matched to a gene; V was cut back by 2 bases and J by 3 bases. The CDR3, as DNA: TGTGCCAGCAGCTTAACAGGGGGGATAGGTACAGATACGCAGTATTTT. It is translated as CASSLTGGIGTDTQYF.

The chain is built from TRBV10-3 and TRBJ2-3; D remains unclear. V was shortened by 3 bases and J by 4 bases, with 5 bases between the two germline ends. Germline V lookup: CDR1 ENHRY, CDR2 SYGVKD. The CDR3 consists of 12 residues. The CDR3 loop reads CAISELADTQYF. The CDR3 region has the DNA TGTGCCATCAGTGAACTGGCAGATACGCAGTATTTT.

The chain uses TRBV5-1 and TRBJ1-1, with D hard to call. Deletions cut 8 bases from V and 1 base from J, with 6 bases between. The length of the CDR3 is 11 residues. In germline, CDR1 is SGHRS, CDR2 YFSETQ. The DNA of the CDR3 is TGCGCCAGTTCAGGGAACACTGAAGCTTTCTTT. The encoded protein is CASSGNTEAFF.